This T cell receptor beta chain is drawn from a study of PD-1 blockade in classical Hodgkin lymphoma. Study-wide points: Reports indicated that newly diagnosed patients had lower baseline TCR diversity than healthy donors did.

Clones were read by immunoSEQ multiplex PCR, and TCRdb kept only the in-frame ones, dropping some. Of roughly 14,000 clones in the sample, 84% were seen once. This clone occurred a few times. The antigen is unknown. In every patient, relapse followed autologous stem cell transplantation, while exposure to brentuximab vedotin differed. Germline CDR1 SGHNT, CDR2 YYREEE (reference sequence). The CDR3 sequence is 12 residues long. V was pared by 6 bases and J by 6 bases, with 10 bases between. The receptor was isolated from a human donor with classical Hodgkin lymphoma. The sequenced sample was peripheral blood mononuclear cells (PBMCs), obtained at baseline. The chain combines TRBV5-4 with TRBJ2-1, with D unresolved. Here the CDR3 DNA reads TGTGCCAGCACCGACTTCCGCAATGAGCAGTTCTTC. It encodes CASTDFRNEQFF. Variable domain in full (rest from reference TRBV5-4 and TRBJ2-1): ETGVTQSPTHLIKTRGQQVTLRCSSQSGHNTVSWYQQALGQGPQFIFQYYREEENGRGNFPPRFSGLQFPNYSSELNVNALELDDSALYLCASTDFRNEQFFGPGTRLTVL.